The 21 T cell receptor beta chains presented below share a single source sample, sequenced in a study of blood T cells in healthy people across ages (dated by TCRdb to between 2014 and 2017). Library construction relied on 5' RACE. Instrument used: Illumina HiSeq 2500. A second roughly 6 to 12 cycle PCR used a sample-barcoded 5' primer and a J-beta primer mix. Clones were called with MiXCR by TCRdb after fastp trimmed the public reads at Q25, and only in-frame beta chains were retained. Each entry is one CDR3 protein sequence, shown with its most common DNA and genes. The sample yields approximately 730,000 distinct CDR3 sequences; roughly 43% were counted once. Roughly 20% of the sample is held by the ten biggest clonotypes. Sequencing input: blood. The receptor source for this set is a woman in her sixties or seventies in good health.

This clonotype was seen at least ten times. The CDR3 DNA follows: TGTGCCAGCAGTTTCATGGATTTAGCCAAAAACATTCAGTACTTC. Translating gives CASSFMDLAKNIQYF. The rearrangement links TRBV28 to TRBJ2-4, with D uncertain. The CDR3 length is 15 residues. Trimming took off 3 bases at V and 0 bases at J, with 9 bases between the two ends. The germline V gene has CDR1 MDHEN and CDR2 SYDVKM.

This chain links TRBV29-1 with TRBJ2-1, with 8 bases lining up with TRBD2. Germline trimming cut 0 bases from V and 3 bases from J; bases unmatched to any gene: 7. Germline lookup yields CDR1 SQVTM and CDR2 ANQGSEA. The CDR3 runs to 16 residues. The CDR3 DNA reads TGCAGCGTTGAAGATCCCCGGGAGGGAGTCTACAATGAGCAGTTCTTC. Translation: CSVEDPREGVYNEQFF.

The chain recombines TRBV10-3 with TRBJ2-6; no reliable D call. Germline-derived CDR1 and CDR2 are ENHRY and SYGVKD. The CDR3 is 15 residues long. The V and J ends lost 7 bases and 0 bases respectively, with 10 bases between them. The CDR3 reads CAIMDGFSGANVLTF. Here the CDR3 DNA reads TGTGCCATCATGGACGGCTTCTCTGGGGCCAACGTCCTGACTTTC.

The chain recombines TRBV7-8 with TRBJ1-2; D might be TRBD1 (6 bases). There are 14 residues in the CDR3. V lost 5 bases and J lost 4, with 14 bases in between. Germline loops: CDR1 SGHVS, CDR2 FQNEAQ. The CDR3: CASSAQGWGYGYTF. As DNA, the CDR3 is TGTGCCAGCAGCGCGCAGGGGTGGGGCTATGGCTACACCTTC.

This chain connects TRBV9 to TRBJ2-4, with 9 bases identical to TRBD2. The DNA end favors TRBJ2-7, so the J call may be wrong. The germline V gene has CDR1 SGDLS and CDR2 YYNGEE. CDR3 length: 16 residues. The CDR3 is CASSEGIASGRNEQYF. Written as DNA, the CDR3 is TGTGCCAGCAGCGAGGGAATCGCGAGCGGGAGGAACGAGCAGTACTTC.

At least ten counts were recorded for this clonotype. V usage is TRBV27 and J usage is TRBJ1-5; D not resolved. Germline CDR1 reads MNHEY; CDR2 reads SMNVEV (reference sequence). This CDR3 has 14 amino acids. V gave up 3 bases and J gave up 0 bases, with 6 bases separating them. The CDR3 DNA sequence: TGTGCCAGCAGTTTCGGGGATAGCAATCAGCCCCAGCATTTT. It is translated as CASSFGDSNQPQHF.

Details on this clonotype: Possible read error: a much larger clone is one base away. The DNA is left out, because the CDR3 cannot be placed on it with certainty; the CDR3 is given as TCRdb lists it. The V and J genes are TRBV29-1 and TRBJ2-7; TRBD1 is the table's D call and was not checked against the DNA. CDR1 is SQVTM and CDR2 is ANQGSEA in the germline V gene. The CDR3 spans 17 amino acids, including both terminal residues. This CDR3 is CSVARVGTGSSSYERYF.

Turning to this clonotype: One end of the junction is discordant with germline, which a read error may explain. The rearrangement links TRBV20-1 to TRBJ1-4, with TRBD1 as a possible D gene (5 bases). This CDR3 spans 14 amino acids. CDR1 is DFQATT and CDR2 is SNEGSKA in the germline V gene (reference sequence). CDR3 in amino acids: CSARVGATYEKLFF. CDR3 DNA: TGCAGTGCTAGAGTCGGGGCAACTTATGAAAAACTGTTTTTT.

The J gene is TRBJ2-1, the V gene TRBV20-1; TRBD1 matches at 9 bases. Germline CDR1 DFQATT, CDR2 SNEGSKA (reference sequence). This CDR3 is 13 amino acids long. V was clipped by 8 bases and J by 0 bases; unmatched bases: 2. In DNA, the CDR3 is TGCAGTTCGGGACAGGGCTCCTACAATGAGCAGTTCTTC. Translated: CSSGQGSYNEQFF.

In the case of this clonotype: This may be a read error: a much more frequent sequence differs by one nucleotide. The J gene is TRBJ2-3, the V gene TRBV12-3 or TRBV12-4; D call uncertain. Between the trimmed V and J ends, which lost 10 bases and 7 bases, there was a span of 12 bases. This CDR3 has 11 residues. The DNA of the CDR3 is TGTGCCAACACCAATGCGCATACGCAGTATTTT. Translated: CANTNAHTQYF.

V and J are TRBV20-1 and TRBJ2-6, with 9 bases identical to TRBD1. The length of the CDR3 is 15 residues. Germline-derived CDR1 and CDR2 are DFQATT and SNEGSKA (reference sequence). The V segment lost 7 bases and the J segment 1 base; nucleotides outside the gene matches: 5. CDR3 sequence reads: CSVPGQGSGANVLTF. For the CDR3, the DNA is TGCAGTGTCCCGGGACAGGGATCTGGGGCCAACGTCCTGACTTTC.

This chain uses TRBV5-4 with TRBJ2-3; a possible D gene is TRBD2 (5 bases). The germline CDR1 and CDR2 sequences are SGHNT and YYREEE (reference sequence). This CDR3 is 14 amino acids long. V was clipped by 4 bases and J by 2 bases, with 11 bases between them. The CDR3 nucleotides are TGTGCCAGCAGCGTGATTCGGGACACAGATACGCAGTATTTT. Translating gives CASSVIRDTDTQYF.

This clonotype has only a few counts. This clone may be a read error of a much larger clone one base away. The genes are TRBV4-2 and TRBJ2-5, with TRBD2 matching over 12 bases. CDR1 is LGHNA, CDR2 YNFKEQ, per germline. J gave up 11 bases and V 1 base, and 17 bases lay outside the gene matches. The CDR3 consists of 18 residues. The CDR3 region is CASSQGLAGAANHNEQYF. In DNA form, the CDR3 reads TGTGCCAGCAGCCAAGGACTAGCGGGAGCCGCAAATCACAATGAGCAGTACTTC.

For this clonotype: The germline gene is not matched at one end of the junction; a read error may be the cause. The chain links TRBV20-1 to TRBJ1-5; D is unclear. Germline CDR1 is DFQATT and CDR2 is SNEGSKA (reference sequence). CDR3 length: 14 amino acids. DNA for the CDR3: TGCAGTACTAGATCCGCTTATAGCAATCAGCCCCAGCATTTT. This translates into CSTRSAYSNQPQHF.

The chain employs TRBV4-1 and TRBJ1-1; no reliable D call. V was shortened by 1 base and J by 1 base, with 10 bases between the two germline ends. The CDR3 runs 15 residues. Germline V gene sequence: CDR1 MGHRA, CDR2 YSYEKL. The CDR3 sequence is CASSQGTAGNTEAFF. The DNA for the CDR3 is TGCGCCAGCAGCCAAGGCACCGCAGGGAACACTGAAGCTTTCTTT.

The chain combines TRBV7-9 with TRBJ1-1; unclear D gene. V dropped 9 bases and J dropped 2 bases, with 13 bases sitting between them. CDR1 and CDR2 from the germline V gene are SEHNR and FQNEAQ (reference sequence). The CDR3 totals 13 residues. CDR3 protein: CASRKEINTEAFF. DNA for the CDR3: TGTGCCAGTAGAAAGGAAATAAACACTGAAGCTTTCTTT. The complete variable domain, with remaining parts taken from reference TRBV7-9 and TRBJ1-1, reads DTGVSQNPRHKITKRGQNVTFRCDPISEHNRLYWYRQTLGQGPEFLTYFQNEAQLEKSRLLSDRFSAERPKGSFSTLEIQRTEQGDSAMYLCASRKEINTEAFFGQGTRLTVV.

The J gene is TRBJ2-7, the V gene TRBV30; unclear D gene. The germline V and J ends were trimmed by 0 bases and 0 bases, with 15 bases remaining between them. Per germline, CDR1 GTSNPN and CDR2 SVGIG (reference sequence). CDR3 length: 16 residues. This chain's CDR3 is CAWSVGSLFSSYEQYF. CDR3 DNA sequence: TGTGCCTGGAGTGTAGGATCCCTCTTTTCCTCCTACGAGCAGTACTTC. Drawing the rest from reference TRBV30 and TRBJ2-7, the complete variable domain is SQTIHQWPATLVQPVGSPLSLECTVEGTSNPNLYWYRQAAGRGLQLLFYSVGIGQISSEVPQNLSASRPQDRQFILSSKKLLLSDSGFYLCAWSVGSLFSSYEQYFGPGTRLTVT.

The sample holds a few counts of this clonotype. This chain links TRBV5-6 with TRBJ2-5; D is unclear. The germline V gene encodes CDR1 SGHDT and CDR2 YYEEEE. The CDR3 is 14 residues long. V was clipped by 4 bases and J by 5 bases, with 15 bases between them. CDR3 in DNA: TGTGCCAGCAGCCCACGACCCCTGCGGGAGACCCAGTACTTC. Its translation: CASSPRPLRETQYF.

This clonotype was seen a few times. The chain employs TRBV7-9 and TRBJ1-6; D not resolved. With 4 bases removed from V and 5 bases from J, the gap between germline ends came to 9 bases. Germline assignment: CDR1 SEHNR and CDR2 FQNEAQ (reference sequence). This CDR3 has 14 amino acids. The CDR3 nucleotides are TGTGCCAGCAGCTCCGGGCCTAATAATTCACCCCTCCACTTT. This translates into CASSSGPNNSPLHF.

V is TRBV29-1 and J is TRBJ2-5; 8 bases agree with TRBD2. J gave up 5 bases and V 6 bases, and 17 bases lay outside the gene matches. Germline V CDR1 and CDR2: SQVTM, ANQGSEA. CDR3 length: 16 amino acids. DNA of the CDR3: TGCAGCGTGCGGGGGGTTACTAGCGGCTCAGCGGAGACCCAGTACTTC. Translated: CSVRGVTSGSAETQYF.

The chain links TRBV20-1 to TRBJ1-1; D might be TRBD1 (6 bases). Germline values: CDR1 DFQATT, CDR2 SNEGSKA (reference sequence). Trimming removed 3 bases at V and 5 bases at J, with 10 bases between. This CDR3 has 12 residues. CDR3 DNA sequence: TGCAGTGCTAGCGCAGGGGTGACTGAAGCTTTCTTT. Encoded protein: CSASAGVTEAFF.